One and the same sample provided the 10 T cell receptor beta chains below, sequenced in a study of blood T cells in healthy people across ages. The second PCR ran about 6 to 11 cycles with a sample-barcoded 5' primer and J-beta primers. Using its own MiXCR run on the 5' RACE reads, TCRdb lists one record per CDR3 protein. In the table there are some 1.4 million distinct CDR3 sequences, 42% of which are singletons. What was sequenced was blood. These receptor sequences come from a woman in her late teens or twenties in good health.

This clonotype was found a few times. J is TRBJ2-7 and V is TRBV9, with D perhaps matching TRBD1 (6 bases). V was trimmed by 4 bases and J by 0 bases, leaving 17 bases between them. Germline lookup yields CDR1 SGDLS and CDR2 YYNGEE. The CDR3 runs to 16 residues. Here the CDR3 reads CASSKTDRRSSYEQYF. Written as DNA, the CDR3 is TGTGCCAGCAGCAAAACGGACAGACGGAGCTCCTACGAGCAGTACTTC.

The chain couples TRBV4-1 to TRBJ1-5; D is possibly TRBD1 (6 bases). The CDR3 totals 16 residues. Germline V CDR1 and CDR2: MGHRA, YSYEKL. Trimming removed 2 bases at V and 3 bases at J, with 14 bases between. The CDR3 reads CASSQRQQGSNQPQHF. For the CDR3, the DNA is TGCGCCAGCAGCCAACGACAACAGGGATCCAATCAGCCCCAGCATTTT.

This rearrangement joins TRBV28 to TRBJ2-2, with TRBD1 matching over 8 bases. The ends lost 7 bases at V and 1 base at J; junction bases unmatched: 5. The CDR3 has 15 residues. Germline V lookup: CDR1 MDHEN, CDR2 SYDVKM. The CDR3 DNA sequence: TGTGCCAGCATGGGGACAGGCCAGAACACCGGGGAGCTGTTTTTT. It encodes CASMGTGQNTGELFF.

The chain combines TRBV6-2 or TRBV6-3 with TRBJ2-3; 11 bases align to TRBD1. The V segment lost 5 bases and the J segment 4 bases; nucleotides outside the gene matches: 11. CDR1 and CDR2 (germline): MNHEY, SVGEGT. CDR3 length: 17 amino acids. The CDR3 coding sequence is TGTGCCAGCAGTAAAGGCCACGGACAGGGGGCGGCAGATACGCAGTATTTT. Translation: CASSKGHGQGAADTQYF.

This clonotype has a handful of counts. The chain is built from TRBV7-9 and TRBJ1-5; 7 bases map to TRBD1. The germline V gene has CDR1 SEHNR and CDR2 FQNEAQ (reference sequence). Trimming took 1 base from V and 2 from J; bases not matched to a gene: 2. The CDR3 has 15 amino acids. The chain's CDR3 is CASSLVGTGNQPQHF. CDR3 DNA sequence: TGTGCCAGCAGCTTAGTCGGGACAGGCAATCAGCCCCAGCATTTT.

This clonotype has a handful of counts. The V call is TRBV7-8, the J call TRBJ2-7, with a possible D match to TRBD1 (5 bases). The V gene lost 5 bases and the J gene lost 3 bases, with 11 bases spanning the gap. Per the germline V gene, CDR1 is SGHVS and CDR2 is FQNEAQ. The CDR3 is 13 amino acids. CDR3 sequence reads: CASSARGDYEQYF. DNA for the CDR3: TGTGCCAGCAGCGCTAGGGGCGACTACGAGCAGTACTTC.

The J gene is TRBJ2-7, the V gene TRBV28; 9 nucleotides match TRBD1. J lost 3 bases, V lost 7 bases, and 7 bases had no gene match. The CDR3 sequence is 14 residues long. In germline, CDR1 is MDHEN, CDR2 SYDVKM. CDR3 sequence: CASIRQGGNYEQYF. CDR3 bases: TGTGCCAGCATAAGACAGGGGGGAAACTACGAGCAGTACTTC.

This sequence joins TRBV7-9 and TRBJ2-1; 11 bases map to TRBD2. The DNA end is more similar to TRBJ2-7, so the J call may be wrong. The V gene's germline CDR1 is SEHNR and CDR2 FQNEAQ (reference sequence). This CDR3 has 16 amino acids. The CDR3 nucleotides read TGTGCCAGCAGCTTCCACGGGACTAGCGGTAACAATGAGCAGTACTTC. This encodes CASSFHGTSGNNEQYF.

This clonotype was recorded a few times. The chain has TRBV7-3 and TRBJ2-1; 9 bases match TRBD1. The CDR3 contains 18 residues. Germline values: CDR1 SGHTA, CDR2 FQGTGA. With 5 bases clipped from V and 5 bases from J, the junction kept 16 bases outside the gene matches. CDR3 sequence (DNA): TGTGCCAGCAGCACCTACCTAGGGGGACAGGGTAGGGACAATGAGCAGTTCTTC. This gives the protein CASSTYLGGQGRDNEQFF. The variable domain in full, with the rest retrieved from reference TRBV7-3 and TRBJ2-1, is GAGVSQTPSNKVTEKGKYVELRCDPISGHTALYWYRQSLGQGPEFLIYFQGTGAADDSGLPNDRFFAVRPEGSVSTLKIQRTERGDSAVYLCASSTYLGGQGRDNEQFFGPGTRLTVL.

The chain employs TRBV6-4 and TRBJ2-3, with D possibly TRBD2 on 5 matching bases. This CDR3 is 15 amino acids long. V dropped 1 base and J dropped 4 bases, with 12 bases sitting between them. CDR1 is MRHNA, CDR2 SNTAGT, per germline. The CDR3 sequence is CASSDLATGADTQYF. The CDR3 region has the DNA TGTGCCAGCAGTGACTTGGCCACCGGGGCAGATACGCAGTATTTT.